A single sample is the source of the 17 T cell receptor beta chains below, sequenced in a study of blood T cells in healthy people across ages. Alongside a J-beta primer mix, a sample-barcoded 5' primer served in a second PCR lasting roughly 7 to 11 cycles. TCRdb reanalysed the 5' RACE reads using MiXCR and keeps one entry per CDR3 protein. The top ten clones hold roughly 3.8% of a sample with around 820,000 distinct CDR3 sequences, around 25% of them seen once. These data were also filed under a second study, of T cells of mothers and their children.

The sequenced material came from blood. The receptor source for this set is a boy younger than 18 in good health.

The V and J genes are TRBV12-3 or TRBV12-4 and TRBJ2-1; perhaps TRBD2 as D (6 bases). Matching the DNA end better, TRBJ2-7 makes the J call doubtful. The CDR3 runs to 13 residues. CDR3 protein: CASSRDGGFGQYF. The CDR3 DNA reads TGTGCCAGCAGCCGGGACGGGGGTTTTGGGCAGTACTTC.

The rearrangement links TRBV20-1 to TRBJ2-5, with D tentatively TRBD1 (6 bases). CDR1 is DFQATT and CDR2 is SNEGSKA in the germline V gene (reference sequence). The CDR3 totals 14 residues. Trimming left V 6 bases short and J 4 bases short, with 18 bases between. DNA of the CDR3: TGCAGTGCCGACCACCAGGGGTACCGAGAGACCCAGTACTTC. Translated, it gives CSADHQGYRETQYF.

V is TRBV28 and J is TRBJ2-5, with 8 bases that match TRBD1. The DNA matches TRBJ2-7 better at its end, which makes the J call doubtful. The germline V gene has CDR1 MDHEN and CDR2 SYDVKM. This CDR3 is built from 17 residues. The CDR3 sequence: CASSYIGGQVNSYEQYF. CDR3 DNA sequence: TGTGCCAGCAGTTATATAGGGGGACAGGTTAACTCCTACGAGCAGTACTTC.

This clonotype has more than one count but fewer than ten. CDR3 in amino acids: CASSLVTGGYGYTF. DNA for the CDR3: TGTGCCAGCAGCTTGGTTACCGGTGGCTATGGCTACACCTTC. V and J are TRBV5-6 and TRBJ1-2; no reliable D call. This CDR3 is built from 14 residues. Germline V lookup: CDR1 SGHDT, CDR2 YYEEEE. V was clipped by 0 bases and J by 4 bases, with 10 bases between them.

This clonotype showed up just a few times. The chain employs TRBV7-8 and TRBJ2-1, with TRBD2 matching over 15 bases. V shed 6 bases, J shed 10 bases, and the junction held 13 bases outside the gene matches. The CDR3 runs to 17 residues. CDR1 and CDR2 from the germline V gene are SGHVS and FQNEAQ. CDR3 region: CASSLFGLAGGQEEQFF. In nucleotides, the CDR3 is TGTGCCAGCAGTCTCTTCGGACTAGCGGGGGGGCAGGAAGAGCAGTTCTTC.

The chain uses TRBV6-2 or TRBV6-3 and TRBJ2-7; TRBD1 or TRBD2 may be the D gene (6 bases each). The germline V gene has CDR1 MNHEY and CDR2 SVGEGT. The CDR3 runs to 13 residues. Deletions cut 7 bases from V and 3 bases from J, with 13 bases between. CDR3 protein: CASTQGGGYEQYF. The CDR3 nucleotides read TGTGCCAGCACCCAAGGAGGGGGCTACGAGCAGTACTTC.

The sample holds a few counts of this clonotype. The rearrangement uses TRBV4-3 and TRBJ1-2, with a weak D call TRBD1 (5 bases). The CDR3 is 15 residues long. V lost 0 bases to trimming and J lost 2 bases, with 10 bases between them. Per germline, CDR1 LGHNA and CDR2 YSLEER. The DNA for the CDR3 is TGCGCCAGCAGCCAAGATCGGGCAGGGAACTATGGCTACACCTTC. Translation: CASSQDRAGNYGYTF.

This clonotype was observed once. J is TRBJ2-1 and V is TRBV5-1; D unclear. The J call may not be correct, given that the DNA end is closer to TRBJ2-7. The CDR3 contains 15 residues. Germline CDR1 and CDR2: SGHRS and YFSETQ. CDR3 sequence: CASSLVYRSSYEQYF. CDR3 DNA sequence: TGCGCCAGCAGCTTGGTGTACAGATCCTCCTACGAGCAGTACTTC.

To note about this clonotype: At one end the junction does not follow the germline gene, possibly because of a read error. The chain employs TRBV12-3 or TRBV12-4 and TRBJ2-4, with a possible D match to TRBD1 (6 bases). The length of the CDR3 is 14 residues. The CDR3 DNA reads TGTGCCGGCAGTGGACAGATAGCCAAAAACATTCAGTACTTC. This translates into CAGSGQIAKNIQYF.

This clonotype appeared a few times. This rearrangement joins TRBV7-2 to TRBJ1-2, with 7 bases lining up with TRBD1. The germline gives CDR1 SGHTA, CDR2 FQGNSA. With 4 bases clipped from V and 4 bases from J, the junction kept 9 bases outside the gene matches. The CDR3 is 15 residues long. The CDR3 protein is CASSSRGAGGYGYTF. DNA for the CDR3: TGTGCCAGCAGCTCCCGCGGGGCAGGGGGCTATGGCTACACCTTC. Drawing the rest from reference TRBV7-2 and TRBJ1-2, the complete variable domain is GAGVSQSPSNKVTEKGKDVELRCDPISGHTALYWYRQSLGQGLEFLIYFQGNSAPDKSGLPSDRFSAERTGGSVSTLTIQRTQQEDSAVYLCASSSRGAGGYGYTFGSGTRLTVV.

Only a few counts were recorded for this clonotype. The chain links TRBV3-1 to TRBJ1-2, with 8 nucleotides matching TRBD1. The CDR3 has 15 amino acids. V gave up 2 bases and J gave up 4 bases; unmatched junction bases: 6. The V gene's germline CDR1 is LGHDT and CDR2 YNNKEL (reference sequence). As DNA, the CDR3 is TGTGCCAGCAGCCAATTAGACAGGGGCGTCTATGGCTACACCTTC. Its translation is CASSQLDRGVYGYTF.

The V gene is TRBV2, the J gene TRBJ1-1, with a tentative D call TRBD1 (6 bases). This CDR3 spans 14 amino acids. The V end lost 1 base, the J end lost 4 bases, and 10 bases lay between the germline ends. CDR1 and CDR2 (germline): SNHLY, FYNNEI. In DNA form, the CDR3 reads TGTGCCAGCAGTGAAGGGACAGCATCCACTGAAGCTTTCTTT. Translating it yields CASSEGTASTEAFF. Full variable domain (rest looked up from reference TRBV2 and TRBJ1-1): EPEVTQTPSHQVTQMGQEVILRCVPISNHLYFYWYRQILGQKVEFLVSFYNNEISEKSEIFDDQFSVERPDGSNFTLKIRSTKLEDSAMYFCASSEGTASTEAFFGQGTRLTVV.

This clonotype showed up just a few times. The chain combines TRBV12-3 or TRBV12-4 with TRBJ2-1, with 12 bases fitting TRBD2. The junction had 2 bases not matched to a gene; V was cut back by 6 bases and J by 2 bases. CDR3 length equals 15 residues. The CDR3 DNA is TGTGCCAGCAGACCTAGCGGGGGGGCCTACAATGAGCAGTTCTTC. Amino acid sequence: CASRPSGGAYNEQFF.

The rearrangement links TRBV5-1 to TRBJ1-4; D unresolved. V shed 5 bases and J shed 0 bases, with 8 bases lying between them. The germline V gene encodes CDR1 SGHRS and CDR2 YFSETQ. This CDR3 has 14 amino acids. CDR3 coding DNA: TGCGCCAGCAGACAGATTGCAACTAATGAAAAACTGTTTTTT. Residues: CASRQIATNEKLFF.

This chain connects TRBV20-1 to TRBJ1-1; a weak D match, TRBD1 (5 bases). The CDR3 is made up of 14 amino acids. The V end was cut by 5 bases, the J end by 10 bases, with 23 bases between. The V gene's germline CDR1 is DFQATT and CDR2 SNEGSKA (reference sequence). The CDR3, as DNA: TGCAGTGCTGTAGGCCTTGCGACAGTCGGCCGAGCTTTCTTT. Translation: CSAVGLATVGRAFF.

This clonotype has a handful of counts. The chain uses TRBV28 and TRBJ1-2, with no clear D. This CDR3 has 13 residues. Germline CDR1 reads MDHEN; CDR2 reads SYDVKM. The V gene lost 3 bases and the J gene lost 5 bases, with 10 bases spanning the gap. The CDR3 sequence is CASSFIMGYGYTF. The CDR3 DNA sequence: TGTGCCAGCAGTTTTATAATGGGTTATGGCTACACCTTC.

The chain joins TRBV28 to TRBJ1-2; D is undetermined. Trimming took 8 bases from V and 1 from J, leaving 11 bases between them. The germline CDR1 and CDR2 sequences are MDHEN and SYDVKM. The CDR3 runs to 13 residues. CDR3 sequence: CASGEGGNYGYTF. CDR3 nucleotides: TGTGCCAGCGGCGAGGGCGGTAACTATGGCTACACCTTC.